These 7 T cell receptor beta chains originate from one sample sequenced in a study of blood T cell repertoires in COVID-19. The assay was immunoSEQ multiplex PCR, and TCRdb's table has in-frame clones only and misses some. This sample yields some 70,000 clones, of which more than 85% are seen a single time; 6% to 7.5% belongs to the top ten. Sequencing was carried out using peripheral blood. These receptor sequences come from a man aged 35 to 55 with COVID-19, enrolled during active disease.

The genes are TRBV19 and TRBJ1-5, with TRBD1 matching over 11 bases. The CDR3 is made up of 18 amino acids. From germline, CDR1 is LNHDA and CDR2 SQIVND (reference sequence). The V segment lost 5 bases and the J segment 7 bases; nucleotides outside the gene matches: 16. This chain's CDR3 is CASSSGPDRGRLRQPQHF. For the CDR3, the DNA is TGTGCCAGTAGTTCCGGCCCGGACAGGGGGCGATTGAGGCAGCCCCAGCATTTT.

This clone was seen once. The chain combines TRBV3-1 (or the pseudogene TRBV3-2) with TRBJ1-6; 7 nucleotides line up with TRBD1. This CDR3 is built from 16 residues. Germline-derived CDR1 and CDR2 are LGHDT and YNNKEL (reference sequence). V gave up 1 base and J gave up 6 bases; unmatched junction bases: 6. CDR3: CASSQVSGTANSPLHF. CDR3 DNA: TGTGCCAGCAGCCAAGTTTCCGGGACAGCTAATTCACCCCTCCACTTT.

This clone was seen only once. The chain recombines TRBV28 with TRBJ2-2; a possible D gene is TRBD2 (7 bases). CDR3 length equals 14 residues. V was pared by 4 bases and J by 4 bases, with 10 bases between. Looked up from germline, CDR1 is MDHEN and CDR2 is SYDVKM. The CDR3 coding sequence is TGTGCCAGCAGTTCTCGGGGGGCCACCGGGGAGCTGTTTTTT. Protein sequence: CASSSRGATGELFF.

This clone was seen just once. This sequence joins TRBV5-1 and TRBJ2-7; 8 positions agree with TRBD2. The CDR3 covers 15 residues. Per germline, CDR1 SGHRS and CDR2 YFSETQ. V trimming: 0 bases; J trimming: 4 bases; junction bases outside the gene matches: 6. CDR3 loop: CASSLGSGDSYEQYF. The CDR3, as DNA: TGCGCCAGCAGCTTGGGTAGCGGGGATTCTTACGAGCAGTACTTC.

The chain links TRBV7-2 to TRBJ2-3, with a tentative D call TRBD2 (7 bases). The CDR3 consists of 16 residues. Germline assignment: CDR1 SGHTA and CDR2 FQGNSA. Trimming shortened V by 0 bases and J by 2 bases, and 12 bases separated the two germline ends. CDR3 in DNA: TGTGCCAGCAGCTTAGCGGCGGGGGCCGTCACAGATACGCAGTATTTT. Translated: CASSLAAGAVTDTQYF. Filled out from reference TRBV7-2 and TRBJ2-3, the complete variable domain reads GAGVSQSPSNKVTEKGKDVELRCDPISGHTALYWYRQSLGQGLEFLIYFQGNSAPDKSGLPSDRFSAERTGGSVSTLTIQRTQQEDSAVYLCASSLAAGAVTDTQYFGPGTRLTVL.

DNA for the CDR3: TGTGCCAGCAGTTACACAACAGGAACTAATGAAAAACTGTTTTTT. Its translation is CASSYTTGTNEKLFF. The chain combines TRBV6-6 with TRBJ1-4, with D possibly being TRBD1 (5 bases). Germline-derived CDR1 and CDR2 are MNHNY and SVGAGI (reference sequence). This CDR3 is 15 amino acids long. The V gene lost 2 bases and the J gene lost 1 base, with 8 bases spanning the gap.

The chain couples TRBV6-5 to TRBJ2-3, with 11 positions matching TRBD2. The CDR3 spans 15 residues. V shed 6 bases and J 4 bases; nucleotides not matched to a gene: 6. CDR1 is MNHEY, CDR2 SVGAGI, per germline. In DNA form, the CDR3 reads TGTGCCAGCAGCCGAGGTAGCGGGGGGGCAGATACGCAGTATTTT. It is translated as CASSRGSGGADTQYF.